This T cell receptor (beta chain) is drawn from a study of human T cells and chemical hapten exposure. About the study: Throughout the approximately 26-week study, diphenylcyclopropenone was applied weekly to the patients' scalps. Notes on the study in general: Expanded TCRs formed significantly more large CDR3 similarity clusters than controls.

In this sample, this clonotype turned up many times. Antigen specificity is unknown. Time point noted: pre-sensitization, week 0. As for treatment: therapeutic diphenylcyclopropenone sensitization with weekly scalp DPC. TCRdb used MiXCR to reprocess the RACE reads, holding one entry per CDR3 protein. The repertoire holds tens of thousands of distinct CDR3 sequences, with around 7% as singletons. Trimming took 0 bases from V and 6 from J; bases not matched to a gene: 6. The germline V gene has CDR1 DFQATT and CDR2 SNEGSKA (reference sequence). The length of the CDR3 is 15 residues. J is TRBJ1-4 and V is TRBV20-1; 8 bases align to TRBD1. Sequenced here: whole blood, sampled in connection with sensitization to the hapten diphenylcyclopropenone (DPC). The sequence was collected from a woman aged 25-40 years with alopecia areata. Some clones in this sample may be carry-over from other donors' samples. The CDR3 reads CSARDPAQGDEKLFF. The CDR3, as DNA: TGCAGTGCTAGAGATCCAGCACAGGGGGATGAAAAACTGTTTTTT.